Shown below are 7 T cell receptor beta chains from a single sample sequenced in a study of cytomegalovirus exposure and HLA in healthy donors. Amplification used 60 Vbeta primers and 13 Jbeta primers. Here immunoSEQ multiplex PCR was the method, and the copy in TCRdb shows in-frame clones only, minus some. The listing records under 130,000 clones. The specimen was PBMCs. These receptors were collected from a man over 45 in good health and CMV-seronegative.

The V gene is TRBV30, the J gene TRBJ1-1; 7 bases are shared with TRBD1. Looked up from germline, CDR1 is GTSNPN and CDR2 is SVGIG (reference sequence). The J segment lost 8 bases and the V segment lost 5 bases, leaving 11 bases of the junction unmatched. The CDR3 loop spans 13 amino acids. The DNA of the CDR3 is TGTGCCTGGGCACGACAGGGTATGCAAGAAGCTTTCTTT. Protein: CAWARQGMQEAFF.

CDR3 sequence: CASSLEAGSYEQYF. Here the CDR3 DNA reads TGTGCCAGCAGCTTGGAGGCAGGCTCCTACGAGCAGTACTTC. The chain uses TRBV5-4 and TRBJ2-7; D gene unclear. Germline assignment: CDR1 SGHNT and CDR2 YYREEE (reference sequence). V was cut by 0 bases and J by 0 bases, with 7 bases left in between. The length of the CDR3 is 14 residues. Full variable domain (rest looked up from reference TRBV5-4 and TRBJ2-7): ETGVTQSPTHLIKTRGQQVTLRCSSQSGHNTVSWYQQALGQGPQFIFQYYREEENGRGNFPPRFSGLQFPNYSSELNVNALELDDSALYLCASSLEAGSYEQYFGPGTRLTVT.

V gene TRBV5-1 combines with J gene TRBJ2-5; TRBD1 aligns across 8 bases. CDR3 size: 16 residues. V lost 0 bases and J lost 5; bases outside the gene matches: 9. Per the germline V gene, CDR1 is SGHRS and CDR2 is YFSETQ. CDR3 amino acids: CASSLGSGGAGETQYF. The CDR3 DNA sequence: TGCGCCAGCAGCTTGGGTTCAGGGGGCGCGGGGGAGACCCAGTACTTC.

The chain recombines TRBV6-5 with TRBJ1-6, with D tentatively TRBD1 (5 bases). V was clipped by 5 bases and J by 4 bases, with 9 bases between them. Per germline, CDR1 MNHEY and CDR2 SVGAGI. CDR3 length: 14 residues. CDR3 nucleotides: TGTGCCAGCAGTCCACAGGATTATAATTCACCCCTCCACTTT. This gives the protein CASSPQDYNSPLHF.

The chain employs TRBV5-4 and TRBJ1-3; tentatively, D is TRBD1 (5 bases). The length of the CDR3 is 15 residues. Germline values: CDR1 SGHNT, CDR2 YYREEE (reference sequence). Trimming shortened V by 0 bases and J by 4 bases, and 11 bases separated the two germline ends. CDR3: CASSLAGGAGNTIYF. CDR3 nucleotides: TGTGCCAGCAGCTTGGCCGGAGGGGCGGGAAACACCATATATTTT. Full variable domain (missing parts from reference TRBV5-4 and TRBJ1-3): ETGVTQSPTHLIKTRGQQVTLRCSSQSGHNTVSWYQQALGQGPQFIFQYYREEENGRGNFPPRFSGLQFPNYSSELNVNALELDDSALYLCASSLAGGAGNTIYFGEGSWLTVV.

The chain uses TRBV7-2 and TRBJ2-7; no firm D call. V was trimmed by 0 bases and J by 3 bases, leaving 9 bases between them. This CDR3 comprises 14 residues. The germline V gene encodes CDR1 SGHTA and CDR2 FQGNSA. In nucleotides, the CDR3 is TGTGCCAGCAGCTTAGCCGGGTCCAACTACGAGCAGTACTTC. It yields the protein CASSLAGSNYEQYF.

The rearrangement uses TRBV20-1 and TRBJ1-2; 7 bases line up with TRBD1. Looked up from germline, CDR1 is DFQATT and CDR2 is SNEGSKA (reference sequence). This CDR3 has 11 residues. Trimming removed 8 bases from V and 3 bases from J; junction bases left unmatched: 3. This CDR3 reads CSTGVDYGYTF. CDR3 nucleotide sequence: TGCAGTACAGGGGTGGACTATGGCTACACCTTC.